The present TCR beta chain was sequenced within a study of somatic mutations in cytotoxic T cells in rheumatoid arthritis. Study results and limitations: Unknown were the antigen targets of the expanded CD8+ clones.

Authors' processing steps: Matching between patient CD8+ clones larger than 1% and published virus-specific TCRB sequences was rare. Clones were read by immunoSEQ multiplex PCR, and TCRdb kept only the in-frame ones, dropping some. V and J calls and clone size are copied from that table; D and trimming were computed from the DNA. The repertoire includes about 30,000 clones, around 86% of them detected once, and more than 6.5% sits in the top ten. A word on this clone: As yet, its antigen is unknown.

Positive magnetic bead selection isolated CD4+ and CD8+ cells, and flow cytometry checked purity. Looked up from germline, CDR1 is SEHNR and CDR2 is FQNEAQ (reference sequence). Germline trimming cut 4 bases from V and 2 bases from J; bases unmatched to any gene: 6. The CDR3 has 15 residues. The sequence derives from an adult with rheumatoid arthritis. This chain connects TRBV7-9 to TRBJ1-1; 8 positions agree with TRBD1. Sequencing was done on a sample of CD8+ T cells sorted from blood. CDR3 in DNA: TGTGCCAGCAGCTACTACAGGGGGTCCAACACTGAAGCTTTCTTT. Amino acids: CASSYYRGSNTEAFF.